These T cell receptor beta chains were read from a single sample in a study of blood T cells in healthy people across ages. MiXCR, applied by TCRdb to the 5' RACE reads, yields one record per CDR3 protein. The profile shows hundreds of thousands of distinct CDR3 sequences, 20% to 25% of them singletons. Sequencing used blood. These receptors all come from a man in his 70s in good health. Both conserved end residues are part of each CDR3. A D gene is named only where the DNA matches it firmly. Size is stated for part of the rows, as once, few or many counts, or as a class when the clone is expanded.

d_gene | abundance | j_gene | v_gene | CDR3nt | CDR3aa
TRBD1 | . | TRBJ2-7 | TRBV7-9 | TGTGCCAGCAGTTCAACCTCCCCGGGACAGGGCTACGAGCAGTACTTC | CASSSTSPGQGYEQYF
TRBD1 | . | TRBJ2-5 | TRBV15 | TGTGCCACCAGCAGAGATCAGGGGGTGGAGACCCAGTACTTC | CATSRDQGVETQYF
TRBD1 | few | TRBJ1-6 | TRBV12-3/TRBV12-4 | TGTGCCAGCAGTCCCCGGACAGGGGGATCACCCCTCCACTTT | CASSPRTGGSPLHF
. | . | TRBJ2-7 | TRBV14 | TGTGCCAGCAGCCAAGGACTAGGGACCTACGAGCAGTACTTC | CASSQGLGTYEQYF
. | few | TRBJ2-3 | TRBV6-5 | TGTGCCAGCAGGTGGTTGGGGGCCCCAGATACGCAGTATTTT | CASRWLGAPDTQYF
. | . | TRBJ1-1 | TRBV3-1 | TGTGCCAGCAGCCAAGCGACCTTCACTGAAGCTTTCTTT | CASSQATFTEAFF
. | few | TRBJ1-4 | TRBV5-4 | TGTGCCAGCAGCTCGGAGGGGCGAGTTGAAAAACTGTTTTTT | CASSSEGRVEKLFF
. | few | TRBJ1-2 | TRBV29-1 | TGCAGCGTTGCACAGCTTTATGGCTACACCTTC | CSVAQLYGYTF
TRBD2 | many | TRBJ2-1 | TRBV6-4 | TGTGCCAGCCGGACTAGCGGGGGGGCAAAGAATGAGCAGTTCTTC | CASRTSGGAKNEQFF
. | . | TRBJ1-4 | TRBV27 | TGTGCCAGCAGACGATCGCTAGCCACAGCGGCTGAAAAACTGTTTTTT | CASRRSLATAAEKLFF
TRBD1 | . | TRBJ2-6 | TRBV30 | TGTGGGACAGGGCAAAACTCTGGGGCCAACGTCCTGACTTTC | CGTGQNSGANVLTF
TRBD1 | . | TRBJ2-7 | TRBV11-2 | TGTGCCAGCAGCCGGACCGGGACAGGCACCTACGAGCAGTGCTTC | CASSRTGTGTYEQCF
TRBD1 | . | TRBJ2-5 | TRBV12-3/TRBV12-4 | TGTGCCAGCAGTTCCCGGGACAGGGTACAAGAGACCCAGTACTTC | CASSSRDRVQETQYF
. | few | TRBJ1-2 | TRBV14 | TGTGCCAGCAGCCCTATGGACATTAACTATGGCTACACCTTC | CASSPMDINYGYTF
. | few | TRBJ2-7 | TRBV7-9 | TGTGCCAGCAGCTCGACGGTCTCCTACGAGCAGTACTTC | CASSSTVSYEQYF
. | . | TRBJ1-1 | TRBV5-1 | TGCGCCAGCAGCTTGTTGCGGGGAGGGCAGGGGATATCCAGAACTGAAGCTTTCTTT | CASSLLRGGQGISRTEAFF
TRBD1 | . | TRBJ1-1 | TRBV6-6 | TGTGCCAGCAGTCCCTGGACAGGGGGCGCCCCGGGGACCGAAGCCTTCTTT | CASSPWTGGAPGTEAFF
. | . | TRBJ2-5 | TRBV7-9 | TGTGCCAGCAACAGGGGAGCGGGGGAAGAGACCCAGTACTTC | CASNRGAGEETQYF
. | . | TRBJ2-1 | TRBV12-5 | TGTGCTAGTGCTAGGCAATCCTCATACAATGAGCAGTTCTTC | CASARQSSYNEQFF
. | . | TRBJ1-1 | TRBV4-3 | TGCGCCAGCAGCCAAGAAACGGCAGGGGCTGAAGCTTTCTTT | CASSQETAGAEAFF
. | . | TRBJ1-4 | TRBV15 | TGTGCCACCAGCAGAGGTGGGCAGGCTACTAATGAAAAACTGTTTTTT | CATSRGGQATNEKLFF
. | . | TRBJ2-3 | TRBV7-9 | TGTGCCAGCAGCTTAGAACCTCTTACGCAGTATTTT | CASSLEPLTQYF
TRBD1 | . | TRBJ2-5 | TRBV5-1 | TGCGCCAGCAGCCACGGACAGGGGATCCAAGAGACCCAGTACTTC | CASSHGQGIQETQYF
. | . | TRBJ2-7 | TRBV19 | TGTGCCAGTAGTATACGAGACGGAGGATACGAGCAGTACTTC | CASSIRDGGYEQYF
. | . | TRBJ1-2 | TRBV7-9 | TGTGCCAGCAGCCATGACAGGCTATTCAACTATGGCTACACCTTC | CASSHDRLFNYGYTF
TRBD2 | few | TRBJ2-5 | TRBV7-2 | TGTGCCAGCAGCTTATCGGCGGGAGGTCGTCAGACCCAGTACTTC | CASSLSAGGRQTQYF
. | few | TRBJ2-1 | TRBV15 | TGTGCCACCAGCCGTCGTTCGGGACTTTCCCTTAAGAGCTCCTACAATGAGCAGTTCTTC | CATSRRSGLSLKSSYNEQFF
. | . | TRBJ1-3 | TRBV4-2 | TGTGCCAGCAGGGTGGACGGCTCTGGAAACACCATATATTTT | CASRVDGSGNTIYF
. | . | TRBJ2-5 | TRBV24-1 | TGTGCCACCAGTGGGCAGTACCAAGAGACCCAGTACTTC | CATSGQYQETQYF
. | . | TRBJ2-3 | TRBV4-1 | TGCGCCAGCAGCCCGCTGGGGGGTCCAGATACGCAGTATTTT | CASSPLGGPDTQYF
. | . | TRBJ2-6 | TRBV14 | TGTGCCAGCAGCCAAGGGTGGGGCTCTGGGGCCAACGTCCTGACTTTC | CASSQGWGSGANVLTF
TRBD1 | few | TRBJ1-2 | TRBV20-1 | TGCAGTGCCCCCACAGGGGGTGGCTACACCTTC | CSAPTGGGYTF
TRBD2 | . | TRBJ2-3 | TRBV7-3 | TGTGCCAGCAGCTTAAATAGGGCTAGCGGACCAGATACGCAGTATTTT | CASSLNRASGPDTQYF
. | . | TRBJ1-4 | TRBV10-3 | TGTGCCATCAGCCCCGAAGGCCAGGACGAAAAACTGTTTTTT | CAISPEGQDEKLFF
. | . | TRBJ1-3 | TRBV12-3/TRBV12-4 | TGTGCCAGCCCATCCCCTGGAAACACCATATATTTT | CASPSPGNTIYF
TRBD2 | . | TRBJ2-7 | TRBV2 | TGTGCCAGCAGTGATATTAGCGGGACCTACGAGCAGTACTTC | CASSDISGTYEQYF
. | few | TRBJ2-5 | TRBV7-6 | TGTGCCAGCAGCTCCGTCACGGGGCCCCAAGAGACCCAGTACTTC | CASSSVTGPQETQYF
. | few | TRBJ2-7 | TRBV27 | TGTGCCAGCAGTGGTTCAGGGGCCTACGAGCAGTACTTC | CASSGSGAYEQYF
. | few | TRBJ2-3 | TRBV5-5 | TGTGCCAGCAGCTTGGCCAACGGTAGGGCCCTTGCGCAGTATTTT | CASSLANGRALAQYF
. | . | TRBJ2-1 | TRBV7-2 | TGTGCCAGCAGCTCTACCTGGAGGGAGTACAATGAGCAGTTCTTC | CASSSTWREYNEQFF
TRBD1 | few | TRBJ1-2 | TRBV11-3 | TGTGCCAGCAGCGAGCGACAGGGCCGGGGCTACACCTTC | CASSERQGRGYTF
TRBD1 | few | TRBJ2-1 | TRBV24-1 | TGTGCCACCAGTGATTTAGGCAGGGGGTCCTACAATGAGCAGTTCTTC | CATSDLGRGSYNEQFF
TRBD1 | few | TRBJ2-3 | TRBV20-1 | TGCAGTGCTATTGAGTGGGGACAGGCTCCCACAGATACGCAGTATTTT | CSAIEWGQAPTDTQYF
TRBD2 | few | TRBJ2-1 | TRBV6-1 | TGTGCCAGCAACCCGACTAGCGGGTGGGGGAATGAGCAGTTCTTC | CASNPTSGWGNEQFF
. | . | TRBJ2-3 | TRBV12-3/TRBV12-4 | TGTGCCAGCAGTCCCGGGAGAGGGCGTACAGATGCGCAGTATTTT | CASSPGRGRTDAQYF
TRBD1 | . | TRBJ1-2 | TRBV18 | TGCGCCAGCTCCCGGGACAGGGCGGATGGCTACACCTTC | CASSRDRADGYTF